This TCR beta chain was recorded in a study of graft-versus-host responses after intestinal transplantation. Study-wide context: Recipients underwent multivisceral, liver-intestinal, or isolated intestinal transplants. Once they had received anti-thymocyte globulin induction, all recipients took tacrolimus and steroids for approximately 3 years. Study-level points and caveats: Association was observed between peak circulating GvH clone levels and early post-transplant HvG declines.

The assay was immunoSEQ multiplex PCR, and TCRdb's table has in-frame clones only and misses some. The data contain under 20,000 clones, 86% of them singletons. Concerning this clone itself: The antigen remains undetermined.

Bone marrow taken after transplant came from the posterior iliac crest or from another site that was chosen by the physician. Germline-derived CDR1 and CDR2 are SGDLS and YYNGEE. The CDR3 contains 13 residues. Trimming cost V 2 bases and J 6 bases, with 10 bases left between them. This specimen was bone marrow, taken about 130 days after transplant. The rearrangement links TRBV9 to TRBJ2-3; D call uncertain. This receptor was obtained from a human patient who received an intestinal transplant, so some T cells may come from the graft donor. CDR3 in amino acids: CASSVGPSDTQYF. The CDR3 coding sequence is TGTGCCAGCAGCGTCGGACCCTCGGATACGCAGTATTTT.